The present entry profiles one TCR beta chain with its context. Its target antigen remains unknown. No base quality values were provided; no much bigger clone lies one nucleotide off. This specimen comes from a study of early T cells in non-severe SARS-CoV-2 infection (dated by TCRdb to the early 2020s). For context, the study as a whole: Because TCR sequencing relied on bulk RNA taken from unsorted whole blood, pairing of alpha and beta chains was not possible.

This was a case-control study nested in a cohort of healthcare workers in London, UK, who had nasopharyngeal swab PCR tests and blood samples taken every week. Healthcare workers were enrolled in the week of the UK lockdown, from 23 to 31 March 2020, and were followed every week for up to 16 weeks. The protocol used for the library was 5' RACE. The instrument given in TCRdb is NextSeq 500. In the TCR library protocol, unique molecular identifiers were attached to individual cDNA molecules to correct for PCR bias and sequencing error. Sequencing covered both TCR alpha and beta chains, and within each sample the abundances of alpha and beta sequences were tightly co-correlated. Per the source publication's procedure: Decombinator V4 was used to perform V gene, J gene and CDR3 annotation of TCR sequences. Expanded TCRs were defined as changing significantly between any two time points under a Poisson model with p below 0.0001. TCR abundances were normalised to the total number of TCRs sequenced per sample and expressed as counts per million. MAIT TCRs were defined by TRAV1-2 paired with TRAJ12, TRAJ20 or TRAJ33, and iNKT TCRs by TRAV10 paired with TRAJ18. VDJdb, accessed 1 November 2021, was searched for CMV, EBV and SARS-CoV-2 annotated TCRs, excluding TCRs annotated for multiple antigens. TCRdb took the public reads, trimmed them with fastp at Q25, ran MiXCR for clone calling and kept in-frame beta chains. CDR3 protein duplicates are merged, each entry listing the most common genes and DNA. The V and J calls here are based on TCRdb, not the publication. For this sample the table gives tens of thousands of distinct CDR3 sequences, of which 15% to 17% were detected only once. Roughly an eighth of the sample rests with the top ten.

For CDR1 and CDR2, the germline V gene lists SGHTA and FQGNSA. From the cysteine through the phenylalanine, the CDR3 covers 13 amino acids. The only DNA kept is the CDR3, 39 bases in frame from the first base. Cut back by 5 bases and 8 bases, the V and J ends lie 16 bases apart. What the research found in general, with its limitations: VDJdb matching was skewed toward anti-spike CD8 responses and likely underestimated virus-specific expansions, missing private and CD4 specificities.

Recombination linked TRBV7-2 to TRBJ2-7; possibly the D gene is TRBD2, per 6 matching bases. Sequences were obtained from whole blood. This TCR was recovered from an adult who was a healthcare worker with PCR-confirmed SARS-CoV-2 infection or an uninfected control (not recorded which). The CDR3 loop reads CASSGTSTSQQYF. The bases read TGTGCCAGCAGCGGGACTTCTACTTCTCAGCAGTACTTC.